This T cell receptor (beta chain) was documented in a study of blood T cell repertoires in COVID-19. On the study more broadly: T cells, B-cell-depleted T cells, or PBMCs provided the cDNA or gDNA that served as material.

A note on this clone: Other DNA sequences from this sample encode an identical CDR3 as well.

TCRdb's copy holds only in-frame clones and misses some; the assay was immunoSEQ multiplex PCR. The sample contains about 230,000 clones, 80% to 85% of which appear only once. The CDR3 runs to 13 residues. CDR1 is SGHTA and CDR2 is FQGTGA in the germline V gene. V was trimmed by 2 bases and J by 2 bases, leaving 3 bases between them. Sequenced sample: peripheral blood. The TCR sequence derives from a man aged 50 to 59 with active or convalescent COVID-19. This chain joins TRBV7-3 and TRBJ2-2; D uncertain. The CDR3 is CASSLSNTGELFF. The CDR3 region has the DNA TGTGCCAGCAGCTTATCTAACACCGGGGAGCTGTTTTTT.